This T cell receptor beta chain was captured in a study of beta chain bispecific antibodies for T cell cancers. Overall study context: TRBV sequencing of surviving healthy T cells measured each family's depletion.

Comment on this clonotype: Antigen specificity is unknown.

Notes on the study in general: Most targeted TRBV signal came from the leukemia cell line cells, not normal T cells.

Blood mononuclear cells were expanded for 3 days using either OKT3 anti-CD3 antibody or CD3/CD28 beads. Expanded T cells grew in IL-2 (about 100 IU/ml) plus IL-7 (approximately 5 ng/ml). Some 50,000 normal T cells were cocultured with some 50,000 target cells and bispecific antibody. Germline V gene data show CDR1 as LNHDA and CDR2 as SQIVND (reference sequence). V gave up 5 bases and J gave up 2 bases, with 15 bases separating them. CDR3 size: 15 residues. TCRdb re-called the 5' RACE reads through MiXCR, storing one row per CDR3 protein. The data contain 20,000 or so distinct CDR3 sequences, around 2.4% of them singletons.

This sequence joins TRBV19 and TRBJ2-5; D perhaps matches TRBD1 (5 bases). The sample taken for sequencing was healthy donor T cells cultured with leukemia cells. This receptor was obtained from a human donor in good health. Some clones in this sample may be carry-over from other donors' samples. CDR3 amino acids: CASSDSRGRQETQYF. CDR3 DNA: TGTGCCAGTAGTGACTCTAGGGGAAGGCAAGAGACCCAGTACTTC.